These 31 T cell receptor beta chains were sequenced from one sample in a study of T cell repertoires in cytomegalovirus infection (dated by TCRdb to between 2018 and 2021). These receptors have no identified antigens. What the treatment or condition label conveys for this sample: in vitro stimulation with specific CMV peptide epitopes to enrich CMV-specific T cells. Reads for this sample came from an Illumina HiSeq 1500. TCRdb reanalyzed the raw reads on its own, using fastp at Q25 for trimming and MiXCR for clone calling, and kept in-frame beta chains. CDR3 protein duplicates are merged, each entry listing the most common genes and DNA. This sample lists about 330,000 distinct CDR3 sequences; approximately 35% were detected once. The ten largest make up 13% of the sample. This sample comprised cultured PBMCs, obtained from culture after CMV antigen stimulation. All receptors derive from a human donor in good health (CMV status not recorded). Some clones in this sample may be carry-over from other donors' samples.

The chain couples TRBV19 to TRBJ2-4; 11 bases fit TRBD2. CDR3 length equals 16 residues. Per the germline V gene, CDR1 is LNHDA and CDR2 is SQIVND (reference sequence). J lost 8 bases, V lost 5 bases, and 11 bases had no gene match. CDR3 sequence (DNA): TGTGCCAGTAGTCCCGGACTAGCGGGCTTAGATGACATTCAGTACTTC. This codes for CASSPGLAGLDDIQYF.

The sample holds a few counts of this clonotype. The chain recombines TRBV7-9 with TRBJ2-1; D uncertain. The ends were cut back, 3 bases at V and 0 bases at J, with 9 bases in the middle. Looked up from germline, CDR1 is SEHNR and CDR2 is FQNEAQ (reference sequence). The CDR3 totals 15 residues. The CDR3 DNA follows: TGTGCCAGCAGCTTCTTACAGAGCTCCTACAATGAGCAGTTCTTC. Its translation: CASSFLQSSYNEQFF.

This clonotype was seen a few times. The CDR3 is CASSQPGQNYGYTF. The CDR3 DNA is TGCGCCAGCAGCCAACCGGGACAGAACTATGGCTACACCTTC. This chain uses TRBV4-3 with TRBJ1-2, with 7 nucleotides matching TRBD1. The CDR3 is made up of 14 amino acids. With 2 bases clipped from V and 2 bases from J, the junction kept 2 bases outside the gene matches. CDR1 and CDR2 from the germline V gene are LGHNA and YSLEER.

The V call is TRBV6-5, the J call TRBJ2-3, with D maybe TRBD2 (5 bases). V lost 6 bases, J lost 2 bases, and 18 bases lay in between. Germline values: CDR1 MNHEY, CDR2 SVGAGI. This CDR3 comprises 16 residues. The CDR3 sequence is CASRRTRLETTDTQYF. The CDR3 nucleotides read TGTGCCAGCAGGAGAACTAGATTGGAGACCACAGATACGCAGTATTTT.

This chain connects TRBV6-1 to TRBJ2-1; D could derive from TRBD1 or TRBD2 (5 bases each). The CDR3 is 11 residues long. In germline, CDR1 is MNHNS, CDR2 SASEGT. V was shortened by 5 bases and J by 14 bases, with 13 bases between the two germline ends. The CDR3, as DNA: TGTGCCAGCAGTTGGGGACGAATTGAGTTCTTC. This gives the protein CASSWGRIEFF.

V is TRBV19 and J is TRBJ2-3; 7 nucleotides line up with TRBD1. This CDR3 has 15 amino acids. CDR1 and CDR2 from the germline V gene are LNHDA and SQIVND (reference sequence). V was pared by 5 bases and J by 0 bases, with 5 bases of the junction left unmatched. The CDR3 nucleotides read TGTGCCAGTAGTCGGACAGGCTCTAGCACAGATACGCAGTATTTT. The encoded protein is CASSRTGSSTDTQYF. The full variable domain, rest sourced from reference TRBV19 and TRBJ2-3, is DGGITQSPKYLFRKEGQNVTLSCEQNLNHDAMYWYRQDPGQGLRLIYYSQIVNDFQKGDIAEGYSVSREKKESFPLTVTSAQKNPTAFYLCASSRTGSSTDTQYFGPGTRLTVL.

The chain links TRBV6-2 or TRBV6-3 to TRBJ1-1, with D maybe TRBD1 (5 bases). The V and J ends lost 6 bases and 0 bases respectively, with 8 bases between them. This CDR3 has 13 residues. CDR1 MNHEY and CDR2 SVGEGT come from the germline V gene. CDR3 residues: CASRLTVNTEAFF. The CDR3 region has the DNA TGTGCCAGCAGGCTGACAGTGAACACTGAAGCTTTCTTT.

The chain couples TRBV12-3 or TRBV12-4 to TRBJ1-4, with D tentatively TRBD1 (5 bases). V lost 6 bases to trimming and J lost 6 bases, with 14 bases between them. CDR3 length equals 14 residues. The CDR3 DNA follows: TGTGCCAGCAGCTTCAGATCGGGGGATGAAAAACTGTTTTTT. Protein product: CASSFRSGDEKLFF.

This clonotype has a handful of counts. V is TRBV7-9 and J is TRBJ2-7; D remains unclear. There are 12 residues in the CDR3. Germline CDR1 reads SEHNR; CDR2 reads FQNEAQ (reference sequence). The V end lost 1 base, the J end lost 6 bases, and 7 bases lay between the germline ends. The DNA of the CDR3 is TGTGCCAGCAGCTTAGGACCGGGCGAGCAGTACGTC. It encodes CASSLGPGEQYV.

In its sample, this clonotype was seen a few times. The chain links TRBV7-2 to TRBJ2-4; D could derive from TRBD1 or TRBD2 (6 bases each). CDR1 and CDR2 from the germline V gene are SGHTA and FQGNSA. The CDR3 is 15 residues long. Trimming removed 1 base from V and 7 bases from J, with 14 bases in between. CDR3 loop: CASSLDGGSRNIQYF. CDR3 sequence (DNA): TGTGCCAGCAGCTTAGACGGGGGCTCTAGGAACATTCAGTACTTC.

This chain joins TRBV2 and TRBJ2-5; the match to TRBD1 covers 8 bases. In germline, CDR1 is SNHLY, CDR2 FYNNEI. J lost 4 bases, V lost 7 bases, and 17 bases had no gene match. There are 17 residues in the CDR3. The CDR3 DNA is TGTGCCAGCAAAGAATGGCAGGGGGCGCTAGTCGGAGAGACCCAGTACTTC. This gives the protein CASKEWQGALVGETQYF.

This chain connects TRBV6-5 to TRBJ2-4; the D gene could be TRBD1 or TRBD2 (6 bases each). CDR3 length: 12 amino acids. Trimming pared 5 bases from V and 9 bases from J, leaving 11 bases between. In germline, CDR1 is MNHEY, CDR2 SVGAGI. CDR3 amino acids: CASSRGGRIQYF. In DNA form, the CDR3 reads TGTGCCAGCAGTCGAGGGGGGCGCATTCAGTACTTC.

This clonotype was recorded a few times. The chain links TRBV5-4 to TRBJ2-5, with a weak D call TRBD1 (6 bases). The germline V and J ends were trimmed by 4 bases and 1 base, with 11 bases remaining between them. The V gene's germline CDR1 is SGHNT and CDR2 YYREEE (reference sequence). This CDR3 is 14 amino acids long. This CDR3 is CASSPRTVQETQYF. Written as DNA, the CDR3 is TGTGCCAGCAGCCCTCGGACAGTCCAAGAGACCCAGTACTTC.

This CDR3 is CASSFDPPGYNEQFF. The CDR3 DNA is TGTGCCAGCAGCTTCGACCCGCCGGGATACAATGAGCAGTTCTTC. The chain employs TRBV7-2 and TRBJ2-1; TRBD2 might be the D (5 bases). The CDR3 length is 15 residues. Trimming removed 3 bases at V and 4 bases at J, with 13 bases between. Germline V gene lookup returns CDR1 SGHTA and CDR2 FQGNSA.

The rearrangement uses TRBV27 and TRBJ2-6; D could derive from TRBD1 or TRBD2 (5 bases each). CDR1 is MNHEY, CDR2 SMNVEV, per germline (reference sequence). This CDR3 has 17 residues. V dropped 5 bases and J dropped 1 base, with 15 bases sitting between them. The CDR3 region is CASSGWDGTSGANVLTF. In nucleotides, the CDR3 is TGTGCCAGCAGTGGATGGGACGGCACTTCTGGGGCCAACGTCCTGACTTTC.

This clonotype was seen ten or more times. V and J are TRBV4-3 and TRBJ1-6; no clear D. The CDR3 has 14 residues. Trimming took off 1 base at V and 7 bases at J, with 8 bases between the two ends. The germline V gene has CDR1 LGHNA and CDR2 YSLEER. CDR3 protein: CASSQASGNSPLHF. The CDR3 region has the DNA TGCGCCAGCAGCCAAGCTAGCGGCAATTCACCCCTCCACTTT.

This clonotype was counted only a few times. CDR3 sequence reads: CASSYSSRGLWGYTF. CDR3 sequence (DNA): TGTGCCAGCAGTTACTCGAGTAGAGGGCTATGGGGCTACACCTTC. The V gene is TRBV6-8, the J gene TRBJ1-2, with D unresolved. Trimming removed 0 bases from V and 8 bases from J, with 16 bases in between. CDR3 length: 15 residues. Germline assignment: CDR1 MNHGY and CDR2 SAAAGT.

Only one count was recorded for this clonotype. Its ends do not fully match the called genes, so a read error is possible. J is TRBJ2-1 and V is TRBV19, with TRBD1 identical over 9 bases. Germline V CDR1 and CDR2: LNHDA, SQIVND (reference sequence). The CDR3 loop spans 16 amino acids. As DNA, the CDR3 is TGTACCAGTAGTCCGAGGGACAGGGCTCTCTACAATGAGCAGTTCTTC. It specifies CTSSPRDRALYNEQFF.

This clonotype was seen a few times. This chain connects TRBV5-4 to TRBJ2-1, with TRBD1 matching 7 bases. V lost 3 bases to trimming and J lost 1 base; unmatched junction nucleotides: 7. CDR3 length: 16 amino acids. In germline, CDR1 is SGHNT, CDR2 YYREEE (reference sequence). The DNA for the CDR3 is TGTGCCAGCAGCTCCTTACAGGGGCTGTCCTACAATGAGCAGTTCTTC. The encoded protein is CASSSLQGLSYNEQFF.

CDR3 sequence reads: CASSDQGYNEQFF. In DNA form, the CDR3 reads TGTGCCAGCAGTGATCAGGGATACAATGAGCAGTTCTTC. The chain couples TRBV25-1 to TRBJ2-1; D may be TRBD1 (5 bases). Germline CDR1 is MGHDK and CDR2 is SYGVNS. Trimming took off 3 bases at V and 4 bases at J, with 7 bases between the two ends. The CDR3 length is 13 residues.

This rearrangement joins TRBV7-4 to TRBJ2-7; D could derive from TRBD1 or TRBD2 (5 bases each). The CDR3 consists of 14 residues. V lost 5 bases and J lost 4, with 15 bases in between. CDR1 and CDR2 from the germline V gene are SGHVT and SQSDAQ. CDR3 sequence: CASSPGTELYEQYV. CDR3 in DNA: TGTGCCAGCAGCCCGGGGACGGAGCTTTACGAGCAGTACGTC.

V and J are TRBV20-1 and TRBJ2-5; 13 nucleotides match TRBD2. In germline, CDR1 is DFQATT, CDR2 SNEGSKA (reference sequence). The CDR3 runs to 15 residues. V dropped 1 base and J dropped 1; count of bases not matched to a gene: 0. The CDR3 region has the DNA TGCAGTGCTAGAGGGACTAGCGGGAGCCAAGAGACCCAGTACTTC. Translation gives CSARGTSGSQETQYF.

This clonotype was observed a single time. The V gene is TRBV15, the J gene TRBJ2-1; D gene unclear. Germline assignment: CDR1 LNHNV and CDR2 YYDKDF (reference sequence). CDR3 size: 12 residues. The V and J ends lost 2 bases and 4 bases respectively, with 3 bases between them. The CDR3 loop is CATSRFYNEQFF. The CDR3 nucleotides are TGTGCCACCAGCAGATTTTACAATGAGCAGTTCTTC.

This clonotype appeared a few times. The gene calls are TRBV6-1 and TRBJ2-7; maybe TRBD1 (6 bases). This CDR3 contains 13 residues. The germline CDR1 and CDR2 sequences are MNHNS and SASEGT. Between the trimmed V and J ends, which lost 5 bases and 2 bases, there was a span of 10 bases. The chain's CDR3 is CASSRGQTYEQYF. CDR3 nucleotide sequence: TGTGCCAGCAGTCGCGGACAGACCTACGAGCAGTACTTC.

The CDR3 region has the DNA TGTGCCAGCAGCGTCACGGGGAACACTGAAGCTTTCTTT. This translates into CASSVTGNTEAFF. The chain links TRBV9 to TRBJ1-1; D remains ambiguous. The V gene lost 2 bases and the J gene lost 1 base, with 6 bases spanning the gap. This CDR3 has 13 amino acids. Looked up from germline, CDR1 is SGDLS and CDR2 is YYNGEE.

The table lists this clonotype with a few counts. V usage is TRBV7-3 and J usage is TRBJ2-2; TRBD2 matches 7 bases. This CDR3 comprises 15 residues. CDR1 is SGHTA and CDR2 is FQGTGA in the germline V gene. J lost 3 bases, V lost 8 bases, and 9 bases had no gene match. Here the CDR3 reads CASAPFAGDTGELFF. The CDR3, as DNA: TGTGCCAGCGCCCCCTTTGCGGGAGACACCGGGGAGCTGTTTTTT. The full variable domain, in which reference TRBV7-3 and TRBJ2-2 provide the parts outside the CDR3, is GAGVSQTPSNKVTEKGKYVELRCDPISGHTALYWYRQSLGQGPEFLIYFQGTGAADDSGLPNDRFFAVRPEGSVSTLKIQRTERGDSAVYLCASAPFAGDTGELFFGEGSRLTVL.

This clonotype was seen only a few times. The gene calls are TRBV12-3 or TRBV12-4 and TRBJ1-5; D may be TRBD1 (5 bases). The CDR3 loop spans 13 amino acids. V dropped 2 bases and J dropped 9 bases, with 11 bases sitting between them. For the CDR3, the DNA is TGTGCCAGCAGTTTATCTGAGGGGCGGCCCCAGCATTTT. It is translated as CASSLSEGRPQHF.

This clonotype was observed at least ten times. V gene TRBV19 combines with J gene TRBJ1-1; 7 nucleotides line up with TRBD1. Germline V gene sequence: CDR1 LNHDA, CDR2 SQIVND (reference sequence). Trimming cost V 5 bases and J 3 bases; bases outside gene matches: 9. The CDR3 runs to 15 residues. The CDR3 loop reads CASSARGGRDTEAFF. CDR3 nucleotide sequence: TGTGCCAGTAGTGCCCGAGGGGGCAGGGACACTGAAGCTTTCTTT. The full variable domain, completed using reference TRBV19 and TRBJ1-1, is DGGITQSPKYLFRKEGQNVTLSCEQNLNHDAMYWYRQDPGQGLRLIYYSQIVNDFQKGDIAEGYSVSREKKESFPLTVTSAQKNPTAFYLCASSARGGRDTEAFFGQGTRLTVV.

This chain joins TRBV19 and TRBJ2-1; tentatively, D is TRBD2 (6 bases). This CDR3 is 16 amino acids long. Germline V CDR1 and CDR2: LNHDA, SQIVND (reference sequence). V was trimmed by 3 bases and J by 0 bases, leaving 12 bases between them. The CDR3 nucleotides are TGTGCCAGTAGTATGGAGGGCCCACTCTCCTACAATGAGCAGTTCTTC. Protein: CASSMEGPLSYNEQFF. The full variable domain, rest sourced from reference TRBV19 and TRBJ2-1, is DGGITQSPKYLFRKEGQNVTLSCEQNLNHDAMYWYRQDPGQGLRLIYYSQIVNDFQKGDIAEGYSVSREKKESFPLTVTSAQKNPTAFYLCASSMEGPLSYNEQFFGPGTRLTVL.

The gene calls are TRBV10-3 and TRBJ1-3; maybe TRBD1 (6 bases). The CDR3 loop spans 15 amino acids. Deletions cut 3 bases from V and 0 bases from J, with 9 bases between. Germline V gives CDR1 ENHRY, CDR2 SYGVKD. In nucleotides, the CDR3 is TGTGCCATCAGTGACAGGGGTAACTCTGGAAACACCATATATTTT. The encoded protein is CAISDRGNSGNTIYF.

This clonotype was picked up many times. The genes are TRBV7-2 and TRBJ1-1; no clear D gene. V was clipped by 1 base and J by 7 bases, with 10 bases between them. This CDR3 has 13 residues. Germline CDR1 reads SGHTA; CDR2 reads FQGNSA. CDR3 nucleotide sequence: TGTGCCAGCAGCTTAGAAGCTCCAGTTGAAGCTTTCTTT. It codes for CASSLEAPVEAFF.